This T cell receptor (beta chain) was found in a study of blood T cell repertoires in COVID-19. Overall study: COVID-19 samples collected from the United States, Italy and Spain covered acute and convalescent phases.

This CDR3 comprises 15 residues. The V end was cut by 2 bases, the J end by 6 bases, with 14 bases between. Per the germline V gene, CDR1 is ENHRY and CDR2 is SYGVKD. In the original analysis: By means of reference gene primer amplification, nucleated cell counts were estimated. This table comes from immunoSEQ multiplex PCR, and its TCRdb copy is limited to in-frame clones, with some not included. V and J calls plus clone size are reproduced from that table; the DNA served to infer D and trimming. The sample consists of some 190,000 clones, roughly 88% of them appearing once. Input material: peripheral blood. The sequence was obtained from a man older than 75 with COVID-19, enrolled during active disease. The V call is TRBV10-3, the J call TRBJ1-5, with D possibly TRBD1 on 5 matching bases. The CDR3 spells CAISEQGGGGQPQHF. The CDR3 nucleotides are TGTGCCATCAGTGAGCAAGGTGGGGGGGGTCAGCCCCAGCATTTT.